This T cell receptor (beta chain) originates from a study of cytomegalovirus exposure and HLA in healthy donors. 60 Vbeta and 13 Jbeta primers were used in PCR. The repertoire was sequenced with immunoSEQ multiplex PCR; TCRdb's copy has only in-frame clones and lacks some. The table includes 200,000 to 300,000 clones, roughly 82% detected once. The CDR3 is made up of 15 amino acids. The sample consisted of PBMCs. V usage is TRBV21-1 and J usage is TRBJ2-7; TRBD1, as called in the table, went unchecked against the DNA. TRBV21-1 is a listed pseudogene. The sequence was collected from a woman aged 40 to 50 in good health and CMV-seropositive. Written as DNA, the CDR3 is TGTGCCAGCGTCCAAGGGGATACACGGACATACGAGCAGTACTTC. This gives the protein CASVQGDTRTYEQYF.